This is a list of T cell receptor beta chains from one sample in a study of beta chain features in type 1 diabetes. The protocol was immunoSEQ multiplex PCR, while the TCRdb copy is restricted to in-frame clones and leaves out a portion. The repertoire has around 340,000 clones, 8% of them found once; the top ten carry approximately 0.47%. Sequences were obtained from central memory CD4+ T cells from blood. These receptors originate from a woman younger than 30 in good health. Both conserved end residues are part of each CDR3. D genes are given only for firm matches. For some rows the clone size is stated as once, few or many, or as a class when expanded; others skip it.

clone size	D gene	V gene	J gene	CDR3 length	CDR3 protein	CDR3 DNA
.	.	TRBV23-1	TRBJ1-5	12	CASSQSHQPQHF	TGCGCCAGCAGTCAATCCCATCAGCCCCAGCATTTT
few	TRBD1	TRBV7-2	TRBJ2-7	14	CASSLDRGLYEQYF	TGTGCCAGCAGCTTGGACAGGGGGCTTTACGAGCAGTACTTC
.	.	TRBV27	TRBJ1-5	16	CASSPPGGSFNQPQHF	TGTGCCAGCAGTCCCCCGGGAGGGTCATTCAATCAGCCCCAGCATTTT
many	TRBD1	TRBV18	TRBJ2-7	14	CASSPPWQGDEQYF	TGTGCCAGCTCACCACCGTGGCAGGGGGACGAGCAGTACTTC
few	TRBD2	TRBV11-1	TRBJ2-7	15	CASSRRLAGGYEQYF	TGTGCCAGCAGCCGAAGACTAGCGGGAGGTTACGAGCAGTACTTC
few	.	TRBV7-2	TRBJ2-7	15	CASSLVPLAGYEQYF	TGTGCCAGCAGCTTAGTCCCTCTGGCGGGCTACGAGCAGTACTTC
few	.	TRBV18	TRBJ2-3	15	CASSPQRGRTDTQYF	TGTGCCAGCTCACCACAAAGGGGACGCACAGATACGCAGTATTTT
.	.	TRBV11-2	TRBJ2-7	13	CASSLTPPAPQYF	TGTGCCAGCAGCTTAACCCCTCCGGCTCCGCAGTACTTC
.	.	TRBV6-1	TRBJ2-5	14	CASSESAGQETQYF	TGTGCCAGCAGTGAGTCGGCAGGCCAAGAGACCCAGTACTTC
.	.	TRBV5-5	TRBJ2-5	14	CASSRAPVGETQYF	TGTGCCAGCAGCCGCGCGCCAGTTGGGGAGACCCAGTACTTC
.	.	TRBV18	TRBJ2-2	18	CASSPLRQVVRNAGELFF	TGTGCCAGCTCACCTTTGCGACAGGTAGTACGAAACGCCGGGGAGCTGTTTTTT
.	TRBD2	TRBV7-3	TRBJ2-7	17	CASSLLVWTSGNYEQYF	TGTGCCAGCAGCTTACTCGTTTGGACTAGCGGGAACTACGAGCAGTACTTC
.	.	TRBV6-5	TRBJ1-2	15	CASSSYTQGDYGYTF	TGTGCCAGCAGTTCCTACACCCAGGGAGACTATGGCTACACCTTC
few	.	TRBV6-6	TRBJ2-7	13	CASRLRDNYEQYF	TGTGCCAGCAGACTCCGGGACAACTACGAGCAGTACTTC
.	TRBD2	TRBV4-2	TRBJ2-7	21	CASSQELPGLAGGPSLLEQYF	TGTGCCAGCAGCCAAGAATTACCGGGACTAGCGGGAGGGCCATCGCTCCTCGAGCAGTACTTC
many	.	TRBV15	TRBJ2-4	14	CATSRDRTTNIQYF	TGTGCCACCAGCAGAGATCGTACGACTAACATTCAGTACTTC
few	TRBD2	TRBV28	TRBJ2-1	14	CASSLAGDLNEQFF	TGTGCCAGCAGTTTAGCGGGAGATCTTAATGAGCAGTTCTTC
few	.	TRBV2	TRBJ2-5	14	CASRSWGLQETQYF	TGTGCCAGCCGATCGTGGGGCCTACAAGAGACCCAGTACTTC
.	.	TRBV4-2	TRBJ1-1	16	CASSRDYRSGGTEAFF	TGTGCCAGCAGCCGGGACTATCGTTCGGGGGGCACTGAAGCTTTCTTT
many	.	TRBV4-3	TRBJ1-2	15	CASSHQLRGNYGYTF	TGCGCCAGCAGCCACCAACTTAGGGGGAACTATGGCTACACCTTC
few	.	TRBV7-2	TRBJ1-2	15	CASSLRESANYGYTF	TGTGCCAGCAGCCTCCGGGAGTCGGCTAACTATGGCTACACCTTC
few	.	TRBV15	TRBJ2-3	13	CATSRGGTDTQYF	TGTGCCACCAGCAGAGGCGGCACAGATACGCAGTATTTT
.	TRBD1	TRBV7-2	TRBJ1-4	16	CASSFVMGQGREKLFF	TGTGCCAGCAGCTTCGTTATGGGACAGGGTCGCGAAAAACTGTTTTTT
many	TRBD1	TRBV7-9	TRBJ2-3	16	CASSGGTGGGGDTQYF	TGTGCCAGCAGCGGAGGGACAGGGGGCGGTGGAGATACGCAGTATTTT
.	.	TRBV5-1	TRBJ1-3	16	CASSFQPASSGNTIYF	TGCGCCAGCAGCTTCCAACCAGCCTCTTCTGGAAACACCATATATTTT
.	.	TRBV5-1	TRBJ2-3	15	CASSLGLAEADTQYF	TGCGCCAGCAGCTTGGGGCTAGCAGAGGCAGATACGCAGTATTTT
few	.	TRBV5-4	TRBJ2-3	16	CASSLGRNRGTDTQYF	TGTGCCAGCAGCTTGGGGAGGAACCGGGGCACAGATACGCAGTATTTT
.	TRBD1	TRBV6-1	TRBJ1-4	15	CASSRSGTVNEKLFF	TGTGCCAGCAGTAGATCCGGGACAGTTAATGAAAAACTGTTTTTT
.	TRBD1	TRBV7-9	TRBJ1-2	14	CASSRQGANYGYTF	TGTGCCAGCAGCCGACAGGGGGCCAACTATGGCTACACCTTC
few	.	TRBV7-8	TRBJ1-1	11	CASSSGGEAFF	TGTGCCAGCAGTTCTGGGGGAGAAGCTTTCTTT
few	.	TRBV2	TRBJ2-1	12	CASNQPPSVQFF	TGTGCCAGCAATCAGCCCCCCTCGGTGCAGTTCTTC
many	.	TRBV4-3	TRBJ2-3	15	CASSQRQFGTDTQYF	TGCGCCAGCAGCCAGAGACAGTTTGGCACAGATACGCAGTATTTT
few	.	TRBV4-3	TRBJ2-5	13	CASSQNMFETQYF	TGCGCCAGCAGCCAAAACATGTTTGAGACCCAGTACTTC
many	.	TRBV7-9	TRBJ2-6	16	CASSLWRTAMANVLTF	TGTGCCAGCAGCTTGTGGCGGACTGCCATGGCCAACGTCCTGACTTTC
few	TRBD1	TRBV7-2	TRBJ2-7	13	CASSLGDRVQQYF	TGTGCCAGCAGCTTAGGGGACAGGGTACAGCAGTACTTC
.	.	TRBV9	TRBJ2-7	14	CASSVRDQSYEQYF	TGTGCCAGCAGCGTCAGGGATCAATCCTACGAGCAGTACTTC
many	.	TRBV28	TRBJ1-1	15	CASSGLTGGGTEAFF	TGTGCCAGCAGCGGATTAACGGGGGGAGGCACTGAAGCTTTCTTT
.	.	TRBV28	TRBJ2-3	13	CASSVPSTDTQYF	TGTGCCAGCAGTGTCCCTAGCACAGATACGCAGTATTTT
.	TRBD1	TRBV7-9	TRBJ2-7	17	CASSLGSRTGVSYEQYF	TGTGCCAGCAGCTTAGGCTCGAGGACAGGTGTCTCCTACGAGCAGTACTTC
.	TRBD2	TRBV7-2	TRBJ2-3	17	CASSFGTRGIQTDTQYF	TGTGCCAGCAGCTTCGGGACTAGGGGAATACAAACAGATACGCAGTATTTT
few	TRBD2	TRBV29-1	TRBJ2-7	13	CSVGSAGGAEQYF	TGCAGCGTTGGCTCTGCGGGGGGAGCGGAGCAGTACTTC
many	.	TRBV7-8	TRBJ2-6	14	CASSVNSGANVLTF	TGTGCCAGCAGCGTCAACTCTGGGGCCAACGTCCTGACTTTC
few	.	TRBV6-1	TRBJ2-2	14	CASWTGQDTGELFF	TGTGCCAGCTGGACCGGACAAGACACCGGGGAGCTGTTTTTT
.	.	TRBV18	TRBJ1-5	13	CASSPLQHQPQHF	TGTGCCAGCTCACCACTACAACATCAGCCCCAGCATTTT